The 32 T cell receptor beta chains below come from one sample, sequenced in a study of vaccination effects on CD4 cells after COVID-19. These TCRs' antigens remain unknown. Here immunoSEQ multiplex PCR was the method, and the copy in TCRdb shows in-frame clones only, minus some. The sample consists of around 25,000 clones, roughly 69% of them appearing once. After expansion with viral peptide pools in the ViraFEST assay, antigen-specific CD4+ T cells were sequenced. CD4+ T cells were isolated after nine to ten days of culture. A PCR test confirmed that the person had SARS-CoV-2 infection between March and December 2020. Sequenced material: CD4+ T cells from PBMCs cultured with SARS-CoV-2 spike peptides, taken before COVID-19 vaccination. The receptor source for this set is a human donor who had a prior SARS-CoV-2 infection.

This chain connects TRBV2 to TRBJ2-7; the D is unclear. V dropped 3 bases and J dropped 2 bases, with 14 bases sitting between them. The CDR3 runs to 15 residues. From germline, CDR1 is SNHLY and CDR2 FYNNEI. The CDR3 loop is CASSDFGQATYEQYF. The CDR3 DNA is TGTGCCAGCAGTGACTTCGGCCAGGCAACCTACGAGCAGTACTTC.

The chain uses TRBV3-1 (or the pseudogene TRBV3-2) and TRBJ1-1; possibly TRBD1 for D (5 bases). The V end was cut by 4 bases, the J end by 4 bases, with 16 bases between. CDR1 and CDR2 (germline): LGHDT, YNNKEL (reference sequence). The CDR3 is 15 residues long. The chain's CDR3 is CASSRNPGLSTEAFF. CDR3 DNA: TGTGCCAGCAGCCGCAACCCGGGACTCAGCACTGAAGCTTTCTTT.

The genes are TRBV27 and TRBJ2-2; 7 bases align to TRBD2. The ends lost 9 bases at V and 1 base at J; junction bases unmatched: 5. Germline assignment: CDR1 MNHEY and CDR2 SMNVEV (reference sequence). This CDR3 has 14 amino acids. CDR3 in amino acids: CASKRGRNTGELFF. CDR3 nucleotides: TGTGCCAGTAAGCGGGGTAGGAACACCGGGGAGCTGTTTTTT.

This clone was detected a few times. The chain is built from TRBV5-6 and TRBJ2-3; 7 nucleotides line up with TRBD2. CDR1 and CDR2 from the germline V gene are SGHDT and YYEEEE. The CDR3 consists of 15 residues. Losses at the gene ends were 2 bases for V and 4 bases for J; bases not matched to a gene: 7. The CDR3 DNA is TGTGCCAGCAGCTTTTACGGGCGGGGGTCAGATACGCAGTATTTT. Translating it yields CASSFYGRGSDTQYF.

The table lists this clone with a count of one. The gene calls are TRBV11-2 and TRBJ1-2, with a possible D match to TRBD1 (6 bases). CDR3 length: 16 amino acids. Trimming left V 6 bases short and J 4 bases short, with 21 bases between. The V gene's germline CDR1 is SGHAT and CDR2 FQNNGV. DNA of the CDR3: TGTGCCAGCAGTCGCCTACAGGGAGATCGGAGCTATGGCTACACCTTC. Translation: CASSRLQGDRSYGYTF. The variable domain in full, with the rest retrieved from reference TRBV11-2 and TRBJ1-2, is EAGVAQSPRYKIIEKRQSVAFWCNPISGHATLYWYQQILGQGPKLLIQFQNNGVVDDSQLPKDRFSAERLKGVDSTLKIQPAKLEDSAVYLCASSRLQGDRSYGYTFGSGTRLTVV.

This chain connects TRBV10-3 to TRBJ2-3; 10 nucleotides match TRBD2. The CDR3 length is 14 residues. Germline lookup yields CDR1 ENHRY and CDR2 SYGVKD. Losses at the gene ends were 8 bases for V and 3 bases for J; bases not matched to a gene: 5. CDR3 nucleotide sequence: TGTGCCATCGGCCTAGCGGGAGTTACAGATACGCAGTATTTT. It encodes CAIGLAGVTDTQYF.

This chain uses TRBV5-1 with TRBJ2-1, with 14 bases identical to TRBD2. With 4 bases clipped from V and 12 bases from J, the junction kept 6 bases outside the gene matches. The length of the CDR3 is 14 residues. CDR1 and CDR2 from the germline V gene are SGHRS and YFSETQ. CDR3 loop: CASSEPTSGGGQFF. CDR3 nucleotides: TGCGCCAGCAGCGAACCGACTAGCGGGGGGGGGCAGTTCTTC. Drawing the rest from reference TRBV5-1 and TRBJ2-1, the complete variable domain is KAGVTQTPRYLIKTRGQQVTLSCSPISGHRSVSWYQQTPGQGLQFLFEYFSETQRNKGNFPGRFSGRQFSNSRSEMNVSTLELGDSALYLCASSEPTSGGGQFFGPGTRLTVL.

The CDR3 protein is CASSAGTRAQTQYF. The DNA of the CDR3 is TGTGCCAGCAGCGCCGGGACAAGGGCCCAGACCCAGTACTTC. The chain carries TRBV9 and TRBJ2-5, with a tentative D call TRBD1 (6 bases). Germline V gives CDR1 SGDLS, CDR2 YYNGEE. CDR3 size: 14 residues. Trimming cost V 3 bases and J 6 bases, with 15 bases left between them.

J is TRBJ2-1 and V is TRBV19; D may correspond to TRBD1 or TRBD2 (5 bases each). Germline CDR1 LNHDA, CDR2 SQIVND (reference sequence). The CDR3 is 14 residues long. V shed 7 bases and J shed 0 bases, with 10 bases lying between them. CDR3 DNA: TGTGCCAGTATGTCGGGGCGCTCCTACAATGAGCAGTTCTTC. It encodes CASMSGRSYNEQFF.

The chain is built from TRBV5-5 and TRBJ2-7; D is perhaps TRBD2 (7 bases). The ends were cut back, 1 base at V and 1 base at J, with 15 bases in the middle. The length of the CDR3 is 16 residues. CDR1 is SGHKS and CDR2 is YYEKEE in the germline V gene (reference sequence). CDR3 region: CASSLWGGAYSYEQYF. The CDR3 bases are TGTGCCAGCAGCTTGTGGGGGGGCGCGTATTCCTACGAGCAGTACTTC.

The gene calls are TRBV7-2 and TRBJ2-3; D gene unclear. The CDR3 is 13 amino acids. Per germline, CDR1 SGHTA and CDR2 FQGNSA. With 1 base removed from V and 1 base from J, the gap between germline ends came to 3 bases. The CDR3 DNA follows: TGTGCCAGCAGCTTAGGGGGCACAGATACGCAGTATTTT. Protein sequence: CASSLGGTDTQYF. Filled out from reference TRBV7-2 and TRBJ2-3, the complete variable domain reads GAGVSQSPSNKVTEKGKDVELRCDPISGHTALYWYRQSLGQGLEFLIYFQGNSAPDKSGLPSDRFSAERTGGSVSTLTIQRTQQEDSAVYLCASSLGGTDTQYFGPGTRLTVL.

The genes are TRBV6-2 or TRBV6-3 and TRBJ1-1, with 7 bases fitting TRBD1. CDR1 and CDR2 (germline): MNHEY, SVGEGT. The length of the CDR3 is 15 residues. V trimming: 5 bases; J trimming: 7 bases; junction bases outside the gene matches: 13. CDR3 sequence: CASSRTPTGDFEAFF. The CDR3 DNA reads TGTGCCAGCAGTCGCACTCCCACAGGGGACTTTGAAGCTTTCTTT.

V usage is TRBV2 and J usage is TRBJ2-7; a possible D gene is TRBD2 (5 bases). Germline V lookup: CDR1 SNHLY, CDR2 FYNNEI. The CDR3 spans 11 residues. Trimming left V 6 bases short and J 2 bases short, with 5 bases between. CDR3 sequence reads: CASREAYEQYF. The CDR3 region has the DNA TGTGCCAGCAGGGAGGCCTACGAGCAGTACTTC.

The chain couples TRBV11-3 to TRBJ2-7; 8 positions match TRBD1. The CDR3 has 15 amino acids. Germline CDR1 is SGHNT and CDR2 is YENEEA. V lost 6 bases and J lost 4; bases outside the gene matches: 11. The chain's CDR3 is CASSPFDRGDYEQYF. The CDR3 nucleotides read TGTGCCAGCAGTCCCTTCGACAGGGGCGATTACGAGCAGTACTTC.

This clone was picked up a small number of times. The CDR3 reads CASSEGRGGLWEQYF. The CDR3, as DNA: TGCGCCAGCAGTGAGGGCCGGGGGGGCCTATGGGAGCAGTACTTC. The chain uses TRBV10-1 and TRBJ2-7; 8 bases fit TRBD2. Germline assignment: CDR1 WNHNN and CDR2 SYGVQD (reference sequence). This CDR3 spans 15 amino acids. The V and J ends lost 2 bases and 7 bases, in that order; junction bases with no gene match: 10.

The gene calls are TRBV7-8 and TRBJ2-5, with a tentative D call TRBD1 (5 bases). In germline, CDR1 is SGHVS, CDR2 FQNEAQ. This CDR3 is 15 amino acids long. V lost 1 base and J lost 4, with 13 bases in between. The CDR3 region has the DNA TGTGCCAGCAGCTTAGAGGGGCTTTTCGGAGAGACCCAGTACTTC. This encodes CASSLEGLFGETQYF.

The chain carries TRBV10-2 and TRBJ2-7; TRBD2 matches at 7 bases. Germline CDR1 is WSHSY and CDR2 is SAAADI. V dropped 4 bases and J dropped 6; count of bases not matched to a gene: 0. The CDR3 runs to 11 residues. The CDR3 spells CASSGGGEQYF. The CDR3 DNA is TGCGCCAGCAGTGGCGGGGGCGAGCAGTACTTC.

This chain links TRBV5-6 with TRBJ1-2; 8 bases map to TRBD1. This CDR3 has 13 amino acids. Germline V gives CDR1 SGHDT, CDR2 YYEEEE. Losses at the gene ends were 5 bases for V and 6 bases for J; bases not matched to a gene: 6. The CDR3 DNA follows: TGTGCCAGCAGGTCCTCAGGGGGCGATGGCTACACCTTC. Its protein product is CASRSSGGDGYTF.

The chain employs TRBV19 and TRBJ1-2, with D uncertain. CDR1 is LNHDA, CDR2 SQIVND, per germline (reference sequence). This CDR3 spans 13 amino acids. V was trimmed by 6 bases and J by 2 bases, leaving 10 bases between them. This CDR3 reads CASSTKANYGYTF. DNA for the CDR3: TGTGCCAGTAGCACCAAAGCAAACTATGGCTACACCTTC.

The rearrangement links TRBV14 to TRBJ2-7; D possibly uses TRBD1 or TRBD2 (5 bases each). The CDR3 length is 14 residues. Per the germline V gene, CDR1 is SGHDN and CDR2 is FVKESK. The ends were cut back, 2 bases at V and 2 bases at J, with 10 bases in the middle. This CDR3 reads CASSQFRDPYEQYF. CDR3 in DNA: TGTGCCAGCAGCCAATTCCGGGACCCCTACGAGCAGTACTTC.

This chain joins TRBV2 and TRBJ1-4, with a tentative D call TRBD1 (5 bases). Trimming took off 8 bases at V and 4 bases at J, with 14 bases between the two ends. Germline CDR1 SNHLY, CDR2 FYNNEI. The CDR3 extends over 14 amino acids. CDR3 in amino acids: CASHRAGDNEKLFF. In nucleotides, the CDR3 is TGTGCCAGCCACCGGGCGGGGGATAATGAAAAACTGTTTTTT.

This chain links TRBV2 with TRBJ1-1; D is ambiguous. The germline V gene has CDR1 SNHLY and CDR2 FYNNEI. The V gene lost 5 bases and the J gene lost 8 bases, with 15 bases spanning the gap. This CDR3 has 13 residues. DNA for the CDR3: TGTGCCAGCAGTTACCGAAGAGGACTCGAAGCTTTCTTT. Translating gives CASSYRRGLEAFF.

The chain links TRBV15 to TRBJ1-5; 7 bases are a match to TRBD1. Per the germline V gene, CDR1 is LNHNV and CDR2 is YYDKDF (reference sequence). The trim removed 3 bases at V and 5 bases at J, leaving 10 bases unmatched. The CDR3 is made up of 16 amino acids. The CDR3 region is CATSRPQTGRYQPQHF. CDR3 coding DNA: TGTGCCACCAGCAGGCCACAGACAGGGCGTTATCAGCCCCAGCATTTT.

The CDR3 nucleotides read TGTGCCTGGAGTCGGCTAGCTGTGGAGGTGGACATTCAGTACTTC. Its translation: CAWSRLAVEVDIQYF. The chain uses TRBV30 and TRBJ2-4; tentatively, D is TRBD2 (5 bases). Trimming cost V 2 bases and J 8 bases, with 19 bases left between them. Germline CDR1 is GTSNPN and CDR2 is SVGIG (reference sequence). This CDR3 has 15 amino acids.

The rearrangement uses TRBV5-1 and TRBJ2-7; perhaps TRBD2 as D (6 bases). V was trimmed by 4 bases and J by 1 base, leaving 15 bases between them. The CDR3 covers 15 residues. Germline V gene data show CDR1 as SGHRS and CDR2 as YFSETQ. CDR3 DNA sequence: TGCGCCAGCAGCAGGCAGGGTAGCGGATCCTACGAGCAGTACTTC. Translated, it gives CASSRQGSGSYEQYF.

The rearrangement links TRBV29-1 to TRBJ2-5, with D perhaps assigned TRBD1 or TRBD2 (5 bases each). Between the trimmed V and J ends, which lost 4 bases and 1 base, there was a span of 16 bases. Germline V gives CDR1 SQVTM, CDR2 ANQGSEA. CDR3 length equals 15 residues. As DNA, the CDR3 is TGCAGCGTTGTAGGGACCGCTAGTCTCCAAGAGACCCAGTACTTC. Its protein is CSVVGTASLQETQYF.

In its sample, this clone was seen once. This chain joins TRBV6-5 and TRBJ2-1; D is possibly TRBD2 (6 bases). V lost 6 bases and J lost 8, with 14 bases in between. Germline V gene lookup returns CDR1 MNHEY and CDR2 SVGAGI. The CDR3 length is 13 residues. The CDR3 region is CASRKAAGHEQFF. The CDR3, as DNA: TGTGCCAGCAGAAAAGCCGCGGGACATGAGCAGTTCTTC.

This clone was observed a single time. The chain recombines TRBV2 with TRBJ2-7; TRBD2 agrees at 16 bases. V gave up 4 bases and J gave up 6 bases; unmatched junction bases: 3. CDR1 and CDR2 (germline): SNHLY, FYNNEI. The CDR3 is made up of 15 amino acids. The CDR3 sequence: CASSAGTSGRGEQYF. DNA for the CDR3: TGTGCCAGCAGTGCCGGGACTAGCGGGAGGGGCGAGCAGTACTTC.

The CDR3 sequence is CASSVRGLPDSYNEQFF. CDR3 DNA sequence: TGCGCCAGCAGCGTACGGGGCCTACCTGACTCCTACAATGAGCAGTTCTTC. V and J are TRBV4-1 and TRBJ2-1; the D call may be TRBD1 or TRBD2 (5 bases each). CDR3 length: 17 amino acids. Germline V gene data show CDR1 as MGHRA and CDR2 as YSYEKL. Trimming took 5 bases from V and 0 from J, leaving 17 bases between them.

The chain couples TRBV10-3 to TRBJ2-5; D might be TRBD1 (5 bases). V was shortened by 6 bases and J by 2 bases, with 13 bases between the two germline ends. The germline V gene encodes CDR1 ENHRY and CDR2 SYGVKD. The CDR3 consists of 14 residues. In DNA, the CDR3 is TGTGCCATCAGGGCCGGCAGGGATCAAGAGACCCAGTACTTC. This codes for CAIRAGRDQETQYF.

This chain uses TRBV5-6 with TRBJ2-7, with TRBD1 identical over 8 bases. Losses at the gene ends were 7 bases for V and 2 bases for J; bases not matched to a gene: 8. The CDR3 has 14 residues. Germline V gives CDR1 SGHDT, CDR2 YYEEEE. CDR3 amino acids: CASETGTGPYEQYF. CDR3 DNA sequence: TGTGCCAGCGAAACCGGGACAGGTCCCTACGAGCAGTACTTC.

The CDR3 is CARSLGGGRAGYTF. The CDR3 region has the DNA TGTGCCAGAAGCTTAGGAGGGGGTAGAGCTGGCTACACCTTC. The gene calls are TRBV7-5 and TRBJ1-2; the table's D call, TRBD1, was not checked against the DNA. TRBV7-5 represents a pseudogene. This CDR3 comprises 14 residues.